Below, 32 T cell receptor beta chains from the same sample are listed, as sequenced in a study of T-cell memory formation after mild COVID-19. One entry per CDR3 protein results from TCRdb running MiXCR on the 5' RACE reads. The sample holds 500,000 to 550,000 distinct CDR3 sequences, just over 20% seen once. The sequencing sample was made of PBMCs or a T cell subset sorted from them (not recorded which). The receptors here all came from an adult woman who had mild COVID-19 (a few samples of this study predate the infection). Cell type and time point are not known.

There are a few counts of this clonotype. The V call is TRBV20-1, the J call TRBJ1-1; D is perhaps TRBD1 (5 bases). CDR1 and CDR2 from the germline V gene are DFQATT and SNEGSKA (reference sequence). The V and J ends lost 0 bases and 1 base respectively, with 12 bases between them. The CDR3 covers 15 residues. The CDR3 sequence is CSARDGGRANTEAFF. CDR3 in DNA: TGCAGTGCTAGAGATGGTGGCAGGGCGAACACTGAAGCTTTCTTT.

The chain recombines TRBV7-2 with TRBJ2-3; 9 bases are a match to TRBD2. V shed 5 bases, J shed 0 bases, and the junction held 12 bases outside the gene matches. Germline CDR1 reads SGHTA; CDR2 reads FQGNSA. CDR3 length: 18 amino acids. The CDR3 nucleotides are TGTGCCAGCAGCCTGCCTAGCGGGGCAGGGCTTAGCACAGATACGCAGTATTTT. Protein sequence: CASSLPSGAGLSTDTQYF. Based on the CDR3 plus reference TRBV7-2 and TRBJ2-3, the full variable domain is GAGVSQSPSNKVTEKGKDVELRCDPISGHTALYWYRQSLGQGLEFLIYFQGNSAPDKSGLPSDRFSAERTGGSVSTLTIQRTQQEDSAVYLCASSLPSGAGLSTDTQYFGPGTRLTVL.

As DNA, the CDR3 is TGTGCCAGCAGCGTAGCTACGGGACAGGGAATCCGGGGACTCTACAATGAGCAGTTCTTC. It codes for CASSVATGQGIRGLYNEQFF. The chain has TRBV9 and TRBJ2-1, with 9 bases fitting TRBD1. This CDR3 comprises 20 residues. Germline V gene lookup returns CDR1 SGDLS and CDR2 YYNGEE. J was trimmed by 3 bases and V by 0 bases; bases with no gene match: 16.

This clonotype was detected only a few times. The CDR3 loop is CASSLNYKGATNEQFF. The CDR3, as DNA: TGTGCCAGCTCACTAAATTATAAGGGAGCGACCAATGAGCAGTTCTTC. The V and J genes are TRBV18 and TRBJ2-1; maybe TRBD2 (5 bases). The CDR3 is 16 amino acids. V lost 4 bases, J lost 6 bases, and 19 bases lay in between. CDR1 and CDR2 (germline): KGHSH, LQKENI.

In its sample, this clonotype was seen a few times. This chain joins TRBV27 and TRBJ1-2; D perhaps matches TRBD1 (5 bases). The germline gives CDR1 MNHEY, CDR2 SMNVEV (reference sequence). Trimming removed 6 bases from V and 3 bases from J, with 11 bases in between. This CDR3 is built from 13 residues. The CDR3 loop is CASRTDRYYGYTF. The CDR3 DNA sequence: TGTGCCAGCAGGACCGACAGATACTATGGCTACACCTTC.

J is TRBJ2-7 and V is TRBV30, with D unclear. CDR3 length equals 10 residues. Trimming stripped 1 base from V and 6 bases from J, with 4 bases between. Germline V lookup: CDR1 GTSNPN, CDR2 SVGIG (reference sequence). The CDR3 region is CAWSGSEQYF. For the CDR3, the DNA is TGTGCCTGGAGTGGTAGCGAGCAGTACTTC.

CDR3 protein: CASSLGTGIDTEAFF. The CDR3 DNA is TGCGCCAGCAGCTTGGGAACGGGGATCGACACTGAAGCTTTCTTT. The chain carries TRBV5-1 and TRBJ1-1, with D unresolved. The CDR3 is 15 residues long. Germline V gene data show CDR1 as SGHRS and CDR2 as YFSETQ. V was clipped by 0 bases and J by 3 bases, with 12 bases between them.

This chain connects TRBV7-3 to TRBJ2-5; TRBD1 agrees at 11 bases. The length of the CDR3 is 16 residues. V was pared by 1 base and J by 2 bases, with 3 bases of the junction left unmatched. Looked up from germline, CDR1 is SGHTA and CDR2 is FQGTGA. CDR3 nucleotide sequence: TGTGCCAGCAGCTTAATGGGACAGGGGGTACAAGAGACCCAGTACTTC. Protein sequence: CASSLMGQGVQETQYF.

The gene calls are TRBV2 and TRBJ2-7; 9 bases match TRBD2. CDR3 length equals 13 residues. CDR1 and CDR2 (germline): SNHLY, FYNNEI. The trim removed 8 bases at V and 7 bases at J, leaving 9 bases unmatched. The CDR3 DNA reads TGTGCCAGCGTAATAGCGGGAGTGGGGGAGCAGTACTTC. Translating gives CASVIAGVGEQYF.

In this sample, this clonotype turned up a few times. The V call is TRBV7-2, the J call TRBJ2-7; D remains ambiguous. CDR1 SGHTA and CDR2 FQGNSA come from the germline V gene. The CDR3 totals 13 residues. V lost 2 bases and J lost 5, with 10 bases in between. CDR3 region: CASSLPGLHEQYF. Here the CDR3 DNA reads TGTGCCAGCAGCTTACCGGGTCTTCACGAGCAGTACTTC.

This chain links TRBV6-5 with TRBJ2-1; 9 bases align to TRBD1. The CDR3 contains 15 residues. J was trimmed by 3 bases and V by 6 bases; bases with no gene match: 6. The germline V gene has CDR1 MNHEY and CDR2 SVGAGI. CDR3 sequence: CASRAGTGIYNEQFF. The CDR3 DNA reads as TGTGCCAGCAGAGCCGGGACAGGGATCTACAATGAGCAGTTCTTC.

J is TRBJ2-5 and V is TRBV29-1; TRBD1 aligns across 10 bases. Germline CDR1 reads SQVTM; CDR2 reads ANQGSEA. The CDR3 spans 14 residues. V shed 5 bases, J shed 5 bases, and the junction held 8 bases outside the gene matches. The CDR3 DNA follows: TGCAGCGTTACCGGGACAGGGGTAGATGAGACCCAGTACTTC. Protein: CSVTGTGVDETQYF.

The chain has TRBV5-4 and TRBJ2-7; weak D call: TRBD1 (5 bases). The CDR3 totals 12 residues. The germline gives CDR1 SGHNT, CDR2 YYREEE (reference sequence). The V end was cut by 7 bases, the J end by 3 bases, with 11 bases between. The CDR3 protein is CASGADYYEQYF. The CDR3 DNA sequence: TGTGCCAGCGGGGCGGATTACTACGAGCAGTACTTC.

This clonotype was observed at least ten times. V usage is TRBV15 and J usage is TRBJ1-6; D not certain. The V end was cut by 1 base, the J end by 7 bases, with 11 bases between. CDR1 and CDR2 (germline): LNHNV, YYDKDF (reference sequence). This CDR3 comprises 15 residues. The CDR3 sequence is CATSRGVGPNSPLHF. The CDR3 DNA sequence: TGTGCCACCAGCAGAGGCGTAGGCCCCAATTCACCCCTCCACTTT.

This chain joins TRBV5-1 and TRBJ2-1; 12 bases align to TRBD2. CDR3 length: 18 amino acids. In germline, CDR1 is SGHRS, CDR2 YFSETQ. The J segment lost 8 bases and the V segment lost 0 bases, leaving 12 bases of the junction unmatched. CDR3: CASSLVTSGSSGSDEQFF. The CDR3 nucleotides are TGCGCCAGCAGCTTGGTGACTAGCGGGAGTAGTGGATCCGATGAGCAGTTCTTC.

V is TRBV5-1 and J is TRBJ2-7, with D unclear. The CDR3 has 12 residues. CDR1 and CDR2 from the germline V gene are SGHRS and YFSETQ. The V end was cut by 1 base, the J end by 4 bases, with 6 bases between. CDR3 nucleotide sequence: TGCGCCAGCAGCTTGTACGGGTACGAGCAGTACTTC. The encoded protein is CASSLYGYEQYF.

The chain links TRBV11-3 to TRBJ2-7; the D gene is possibly TRBD2 (7 bases). This CDR3 region has 13 residues. Germline V gives CDR1 SGHNT, CDR2 YENEEA. The ends were cut back, 5 bases at V and 7 bases at J, with 15 bases in the middle. In DNA form, the CDR3 reads TGTGCCAGCAGCGAGCGGGACAAAAGGGAGCAGTACTTC. This gives the protein CASSERDKREQYF.

This clonotype was counted only a few times. The rearrangement uses TRBV12-3 or TRBV12-4 and TRBJ1-1; TRBD1 matches at 8 bases. Trimming cost V 4 bases and J 7 bases; bases outside gene matches: 17. CDR3 size: 17 residues. The CDR3 coding sequence is TGTGCCAGCAGTTCATCGCCCAGACAGGGGAAAAGGGATGAAGCTTTCTTT. Amino acid sequence: CASSSSPRQGKRDEAFF.

The chain uses TRBV18 and TRBJ2-4; the D gene is possibly TRBD1 (5 bases). Germline V gene sequence: CDR1 KGHSH, CDR2 LQKENI. This CDR3 has 16 amino acids. V shed 0 bases and J shed 1 base, with 10 bases lying between them. CDR3 nucleotides: TGTGCCAGCTCACCACCCCTTGCAGGGGCCAAAAACATTCAGTACTTC. Translating gives CASSPPLAGAKNIQYF.

This chain uses TRBV7-8 with TRBJ2-5; TRBD2 matches 8 bases. The length of the CDR3 is 14 residues. With V trimmed by 3 bases and J by 5 bases, 5 bases remained unmatched. Germline loops: CDR1 SGHVS, CDR2 FQNEAQ. Here the CDR3 DNA reads TGTGCCAGCAGCTTTAGCGGGGCTGGGGAGACCCAGTACTTC. Encoded protein: CASSFSGAGETQYF.

This clonotype has more than one count but fewer than ten. This chain connects TRBV5-1 to TRBJ2-1; 7 bases align to TRBD1. Per germline, CDR1 SGHRS and CDR2 YFSETQ. This CDR3 is built from 14 residues. Trimming removed 6 bases from V and 8 bases from J; junction bases left unmatched: 11. CDR3 bases: TGCGCCAGCACCCCGACAGGGCCGCCGGATGAGCAGTTCTTC. Translation: CASTPTGPPDEQFF.

The table lists this clonotype with a few counts. The rearrangement links TRBV7-8 to TRBJ1-1; D is unresolved. Germline V CDR1 and CDR2: SGHVS, FQNEAQ. Trimming removed 1 base from V and 6 bases from J, with 12 bases in between. This CDR3 comprises 14 residues. The CDR3 loop reads CASSLVGGPAEAFF. CDR3 nucleotides: TGTGCCAGCAGCTTAGTCGGAGGCCCGGCTGAAGCTTTCTTT. Combining the CDR3 with reference TRBV7-8 and TRBJ1-1 gives the whole variable domain GAGVSQSPRYKVAKRGQDVALRCDPISGHVSLFWYQQALGQGPEFLTYFQNEAQLDKSGLPSDRFFAERPEGSVSTLKIQRTQQEDSAVYLCASSLVGGPAEAFFGQGTRLTVV.

This clonotype was seen at least ten times. The chain carries TRBV3-1 and TRBJ2-1; D is ambiguous. The CDR3 consists of 12 residues. The germline gives CDR1 LGHDT, CDR2 YNNKEL (reference sequence). V lost 2 bases and J 5 bases, leaving 4 bases between the germline ends. The DNA for the CDR3 is TGTGCCAGCAGCCAATTTAACAATGAGCAGTTCTTC. Translated, it gives CASSQFNNEQFF.

This chain connects TRBV5-1 to TRBJ2-2, with 9 nucleotides matching TRBD1. There are 14 residues in the CDR3. CDR1 and CDR2 from the germline V gene are SGHRS and YFSETQ. V was clipped by 8 bases and J by 5 bases; unmatched bases: 7. The CDR3 bases are TGCGCCAGTATGGGACAGGGCCGGACCGGGGAGCTGTTTTTT. It specifies CASMGQGRTGELFF.

As concerns this clonotype: Sequence at one end of the junction differs from germline and may be a read error. The chain carries TRBV29-1 and TRBJ2-1, with 9 positions matching TRBD2. Germline assignment: CDR1 SQVTM and CDR2 ANQGSEA. The CDR3 is made up of 15 amino acids. This chain's CDR3 is CSVEFVRASGTIAVF. CDR3 coding DNA: TGCAGCGTTGAGTTTGTGCGGGCTAGCGGGACTATAGCGGTCTTC.

This clonotype was observed a handful of times. This rearrangement joins TRBV6-5 to TRBJ1-1, with D possibly TRBD1 on 6 matching bases. The CDR3 contains 15 residues. V was trimmed by 5 bases and J by 1 base, leaving 14 bases between them. The germline V gene has CDR1 MNHEY and CDR2 SVGAGI. CDR3 coding DNA: TGTGCCAGCAGTGAAACAGGGCTAACGAACACTGAAGCTTTCTTT. It is translated as CASSETGLTNTEAFF.

The table lists this clonotype with a few counts. V usage is TRBV24-1 and J usage is TRBJ2-1, with 12 bases aligning to TRBD2. Germline V gene sequence: CDR1 KGHDR, CDR2 SFDVKD. This CDR3 spans 14 amino acids. V was pared by 9 bases and J by 4 bases, with 3 bases of the junction left unmatched. CDR3 amino acids: CATAGTSGYNEQFF. Written as DNA, the CDR3 is TGTGCCACCGCCGGGACTAGCGGGTACAATGAGCAGTTCTTC.

The chain uses TRBV7-8 and TRBJ2-3; D is unclear. Germline V CDR1 and CDR2: SGHVS, FQNEAQ. There are 16 residues in the CDR3. Trimming took 2 bases from V and 2 from J, leaving 14 bases between them. Here the CDR3 DNA reads TGTGCCAGCAGCTTACAGGCGGCGGCTCCCACAGATACGCAGTATTTT. Its protein product is CASSLQAAAPTDTQYF. The variable domain in full, completed from reference TRBV7-8 and TRBJ2-3, reads GAGVSQSPRYKVAKRGQDVALRCDPISGHVSLFWYQQALGQGPEFLTYFQNEAQLDKSGLPSDRFFAERPEGSVSTLKIQRTQQEDSAVYLCASSLQAAAPTDTQYFGPGTRLTVL.

This clonotype was seen a few times. V gene TRBV20-1 combines with J gene TRBJ2-2, with D maybe TRBD2 (6 bases). V dropped 1 base and J dropped 2 bases, with 11 bases sitting between them. Germline V gives CDR1 DFQATT, CDR2 SNEGSKA (reference sequence). CDR3 length: 15 residues. The CDR3 nucleotides are TGCAGTGCTAGAGTTGGTAGCGGTAACACCGGGGAGCTGTTTTTT. It specifies CSARVGSGNTGELFF.

The rearrangement joins TRBV6-5 to TRBJ2-1; 9 bases line up with TRBD2. With V trimmed by 5 bases and J by 14 bases, 13 bases remained unmatched. This CDR3 spans 14 amino acids. The V gene's germline CDR1 is MNHEY and CDR2 SVGAGI. This CDR3 reads CASSALHAGGLEFF. The CDR3 coding sequence is TGTGCCAGCAGTGCACTTCACGCGGGAGGGTTGGAGTTCTTC.

CDR3 nucleotide sequence: TGTGCCAGCAGCCCAGACGAAGGGCCCTATGGCTACACCTTC. It is translated as CASSPDEGPYGYTF. This chain links TRBV12-3 or TRBV12-4 with TRBJ1-2; no firm D call. Trimming pared 6 bases from V and 4 bases from J, leaving 15 bases between. The CDR3 runs to 14 residues.

The chain uses TRBV30 and TRBJ2-1; unclear D gene. The V gene lost 2 bases and the J gene lost 8 bases, with 10 bases spanning the gap. Per the germline V gene, CDR1 is GTSNPN and CDR2 is SVGIG (reference sequence). The length of the CDR3 is 12 residues. The CDR3 is CAWSLRSDEQFF. The CDR3 DNA is TGTGCCTGGAGTCTGCGGTCGGATGAGCAGTTCTTC.